This is a list of T cell receptor beta chains from one sample in a study of OX40 agonist ivuxolimab in advanced cancers. The assay was immunoSEQ multiplex PCR, and TCRdb's table has in-frame clones only and misses some. There are under 70,000 clones in the sample; 75% to 90% occur only once, and roughly 4% lies in the top ten. Specimen: CD4+ or CD8+ T cells sorted from blood, collected in a trial of the OX40 agonist ivuxolimab. The receptors here all came from an adult with an advanced solid tumor such as melanoma, head and neck, liver or kidney cancer. The CDR3 runs from the conserved cysteine through the conserved F or W. The order of the fields is V gene, J gene, D gene, clone size, CDR3 protein, CDR3 DNA. A D gene is named only where the DNA matches it firmly. Some rows have no size entry. The others give once, few or many, or a class for an expanded clone.

TRBV30	TRBJ2-7	.	few	CAWTGMNEQYF	TGTGCCTGGACAGGGATGAACGAGCAGTACTTC
TRBV28	TRBJ2-3	TRBD2	.	CASSARGTSGRFHTDTQYF	TGTGCCAGCAGCGCGAGAGGGACTAGCGGGAGGTTTCACACAGATACGCAGTATTTT
TRBV10-1	TRBJ2-1	.	.	CASSDGISKGNEQFF	TGCGCCAGCAGTGATGGAATCTCAAAGGGGAATGAGCAGTTCTTC
TRBV19	TRBJ1-5	.	few	CASSISGIYSNQPQHF	TGTGCCAGTAGTATTTCGGGGATATATAGCAATCAGCCCCAGCATTTT
TRBV18	TRBJ2-4	TRBD1	.	CASSRDSGTAEIQYF	TGTGCCAGCTCTCGCGATTCCGGGACAGCTGAGATTCAGTACTTC
TRBV7-6	TRBJ2-7	.	.	CASSGGTHEQYF	TGTGCCAGCAGCGGGGGAACCCACGAGCAGTACTTC
TRBV6-5	TRBJ2-2	.	.	CASSPVPGELFF	TGTGCCAGCAGTCCTGTCCCCGGGGAGCTGTTTTTT
TRBV19	TRBJ2-7	TRBD1	.	CASRGWDRGREQYF	TGTGCCAGTAGAGGATGGGACAGGGGGCGCGAGCAGTACTTC
TRBV5-1	TRBJ2-3	.	.	CASSFDTDTQYF	TGCGCCAGCAGCTTTGACACAGATACGCAGTATTTT
TRBV10-2	TRBJ2-3	TRBD2	.	CASTDGRGGPDTQYF	TGCGCCAGCACCGATGGGCGGGGGGGTCCAGATACGCAGTATTTT
TRBV19	TRBJ2-1	.	once	CASSRGLSSSYNEQFF	TGTGCCAGTAGTAGGGGACTTTCGAGCTCCTACAATGAGCAGTTCTTC
TRBV6-4	TRBJ1-1	TRBD1	.	CASSTGGSEAFF	TGTGCCAGCAGTACAGGGGGCTCTGAAGCTTTCTTT
TRBV5-1	TRBJ2-7	TRBD2	.	CASSPTSGMRNEQYF	TGCGCCAGCAGCCCTACTAGCGGGATGAGGAACGAGCAGTACTTC
TRBV28	TRBJ2-3	.	.	CASSLSTWGRYF	TGTGCCAGCAGTTTAAGTACTTGGGGGCGGTATTTT
TRBV18	TRBJ2-3	.	.	CASSPGGSTDTQYF	TGTGCCAGCTCACCCGGGGGAAGCACAGATACGCAGTATTTT
TRBV7-9	TRBJ2-3	TRBD2	.	CASSRERDTDTQYF	TGTGCCAGCAGTCGGGAGCGGGATACAGATACGCAGTATTTT
TRBV15	TRBJ2-1	.	.	CATSRGRASGLGNEQFF	TGTGCCACCAGCAGAGGGAGGGCCAGCGGTTTGGGGAATGAGCAGTTCTTC
TRBV30	TRBJ1-6	TRBD1	many	CAHRTGNSPLHF	TGTGCCCACCGGACAGGGAATTCACCCCTCCACTTT
TRBV6-1	TRBJ1-2	.	.	CASSDMWYGYTF	TGTGCCAGCAGTGATATGTGGTATGGCTACACCTTC
TRBV6-4	TRBJ1-5	TRBD1	few	CASLTSPGQGRTSGYQPQHF	TGTGCCAGCCTTACTTCGCCGGGACAGGGGAGGACAAGTGGCTATCAGCCCCAGCATTTT
TRBV10-3	TRBJ2-2	TRBD1	.	CAISADRAGELFF	TGTGCCATCAGCGCTGACAGGGCCGGGGAGCTGTTTTTT
TRBV5-1	TRBJ2-1	.	once	CASSTTGTTYNEQFF	TGCGCCAGCAGCACGACGGGGACGACCTACAATGAGCAGTTCTTC
TRBV7-9	TRBJ1-1	.	.	CASSPGFEAFF	TGTGCCAGCAGCCCAGGGTTTGAAGCTTTCTTT
TRBV28	TRBJ1-1	.	.	CASSYTEAFF	TGTGCCAGCAGTTACACTGAAGCTTTCTTT
TRBV9	TRBJ2-6	.	.	CASSFTGANVLTF	TGTGCCAGCAGCTTTACTGGGGCCAACGTCCTGACTTTC
TRBV5-5	TRBJ1-3	.	.	CASSLGRLSGNTIYF	TGTGCCAGCAGCTTAGGCAGGCTCTCTGGAAACACCATATATTTT
TRBV7-2	TRBJ2-7	.	.	CASSFTNPTPGRGIYEQYF	TGTGCCAGCAGCTTCACAAACCCTACCCCTGGCAGGGGTATTTACGAGCAGTACTTC
TRBV5-1	TRBJ2-1	TRBD1	.	CASSLGPGQGYNEQFF	TGCGCCAGCAGCTTGGGGCCGGGACAGGGGTACAATGAGCAGTTCTTC
TRBV6-6	TRBJ2-3	TRBD2	.	CAVGGGYGTDTQYF	TGTGCCGTCGGCGGGGGGTACGGGACAGATACGCAGTATTTT